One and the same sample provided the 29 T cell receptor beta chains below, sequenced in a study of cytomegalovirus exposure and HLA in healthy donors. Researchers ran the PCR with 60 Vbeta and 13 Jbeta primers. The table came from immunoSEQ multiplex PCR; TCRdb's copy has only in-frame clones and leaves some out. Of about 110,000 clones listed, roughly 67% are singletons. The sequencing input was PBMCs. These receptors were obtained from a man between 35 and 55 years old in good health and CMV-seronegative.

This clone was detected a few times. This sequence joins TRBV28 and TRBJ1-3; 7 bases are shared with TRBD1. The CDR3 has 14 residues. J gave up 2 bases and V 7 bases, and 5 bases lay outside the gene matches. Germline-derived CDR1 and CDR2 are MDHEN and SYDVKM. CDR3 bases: TGTGCCAGCACCACCGGGACAGCTGGAAACACCATATATTTT. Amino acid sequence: CASTTGTAGNTIYF.

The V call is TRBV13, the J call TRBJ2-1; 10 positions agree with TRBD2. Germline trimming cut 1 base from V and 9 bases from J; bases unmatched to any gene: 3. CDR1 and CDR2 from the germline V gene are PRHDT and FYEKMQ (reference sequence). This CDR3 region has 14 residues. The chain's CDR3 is CASSLERGGAEQFF. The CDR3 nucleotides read TGTGCCAGCAGCTTAGAGCGGGGGGGAGCTGAGCAGTTCTTC.

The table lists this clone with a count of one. CDR3 protein: CAISVDSQETQYF. The CDR3 DNA is TGTGCCATCAGTGTTGACAGTCAAGAGACCCAGTACTTC. The genes are TRBV10-3 and TRBJ2-5; weak D call: TRBD1 (5 bases). The V end was cut by 4 bases, the J end by 2 bases, with 8 bases between. This CDR3 comprises 13 residues. Germline assignment: CDR1 ENHRY and CDR2 SYGVKD.

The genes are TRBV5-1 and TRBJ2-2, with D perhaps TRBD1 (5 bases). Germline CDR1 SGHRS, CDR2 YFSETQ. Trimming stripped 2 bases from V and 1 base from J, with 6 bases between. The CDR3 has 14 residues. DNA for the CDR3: TGCGCCAGCAGCTTCGGACAGAACACCGGGGAGCTGTTTTTT. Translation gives CASSFGQNTGELFF. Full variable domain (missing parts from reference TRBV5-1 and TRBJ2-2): KAGVTQTPRYLIKTRGQQVTLSCSPISGHRSVSWYQQTPGQGLQFLFEYFSETQRNKGNFPGRFSGRQFSNSRSEMNVSTLELGDSALYLCASSFGQNTGELFFGEGSRLTVL.

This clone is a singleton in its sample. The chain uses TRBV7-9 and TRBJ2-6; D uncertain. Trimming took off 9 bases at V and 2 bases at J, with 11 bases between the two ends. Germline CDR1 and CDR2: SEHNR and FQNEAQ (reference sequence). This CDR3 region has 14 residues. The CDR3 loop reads CASETSAGANVLTF. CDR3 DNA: TGTGCCAGTGAAACTTCCGCTGGGGCCAACGTCCTGACTTTC.

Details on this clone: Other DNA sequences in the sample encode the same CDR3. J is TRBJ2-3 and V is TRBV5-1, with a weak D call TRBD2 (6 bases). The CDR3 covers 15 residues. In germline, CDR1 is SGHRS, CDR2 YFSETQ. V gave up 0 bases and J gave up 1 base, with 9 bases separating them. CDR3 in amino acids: CASSLVGGGTDTQYF. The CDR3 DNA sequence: TGCGCCAGCAGCTTGGTGGGCGGGGGCACAGATACGCAGTATTTT.

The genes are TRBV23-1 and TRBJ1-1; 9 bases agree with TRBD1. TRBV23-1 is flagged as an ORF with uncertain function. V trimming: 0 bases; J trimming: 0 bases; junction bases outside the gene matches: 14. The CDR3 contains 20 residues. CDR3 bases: TGCGCCAGCAGTCAATCGGCTACCGGACAGGGGCGATTTCTGAACACTGAAGCTTTCTTT. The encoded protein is CASSQSATGQGRFLNTEAFF.

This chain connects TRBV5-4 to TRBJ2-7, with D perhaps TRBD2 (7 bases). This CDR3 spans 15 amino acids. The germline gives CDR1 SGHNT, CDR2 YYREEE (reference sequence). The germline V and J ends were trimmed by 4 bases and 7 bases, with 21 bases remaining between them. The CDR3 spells CASSRRGRGRLEQYF. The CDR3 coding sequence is TGTGCCAGCAGCCGGAGGGGGAGGGGTAGATTGGAGCAGTACTTC.

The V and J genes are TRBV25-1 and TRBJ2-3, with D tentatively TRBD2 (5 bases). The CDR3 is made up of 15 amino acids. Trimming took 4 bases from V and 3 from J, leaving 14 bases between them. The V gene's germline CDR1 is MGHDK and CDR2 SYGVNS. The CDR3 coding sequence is TGTGCCAGCAGTGCCGGGAACTATGGGACAGATACGCAGTATTTT. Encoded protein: CASSAGNYGTDTQYF.

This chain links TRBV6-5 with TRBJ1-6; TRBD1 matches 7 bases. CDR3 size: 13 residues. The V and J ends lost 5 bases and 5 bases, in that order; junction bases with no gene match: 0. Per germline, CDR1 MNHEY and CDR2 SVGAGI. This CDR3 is CASSDRDNSPLHF. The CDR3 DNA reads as TGTGCCAGCAGTGACAGGGATAATTCACCCCTCCACTTT.

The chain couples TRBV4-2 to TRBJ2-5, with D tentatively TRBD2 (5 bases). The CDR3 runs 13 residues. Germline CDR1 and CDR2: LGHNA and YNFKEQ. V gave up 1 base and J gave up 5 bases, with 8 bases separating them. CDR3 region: CASSQAGFETQYF. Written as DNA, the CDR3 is TGTGCCAGCAGCCAAGCGGGGTTTGAGACCCAGTACTTC.

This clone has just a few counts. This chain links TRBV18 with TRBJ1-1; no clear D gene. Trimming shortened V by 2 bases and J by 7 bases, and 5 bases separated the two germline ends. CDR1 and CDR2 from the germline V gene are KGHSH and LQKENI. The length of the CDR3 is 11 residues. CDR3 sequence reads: CASSPSGEAFF. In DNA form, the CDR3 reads TGTGCCAGCTCACCATCGGGTGAAGCTTTCTTT.

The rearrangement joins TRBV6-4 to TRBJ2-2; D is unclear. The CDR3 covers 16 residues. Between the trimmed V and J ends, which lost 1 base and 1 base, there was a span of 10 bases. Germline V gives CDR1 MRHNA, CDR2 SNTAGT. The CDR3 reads CASSDFGVGNTGELFF. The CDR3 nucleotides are TGTGCCAGCAGTGACTTCGGAGTAGGGAACACCGGGGAGCTGTTTTTT.

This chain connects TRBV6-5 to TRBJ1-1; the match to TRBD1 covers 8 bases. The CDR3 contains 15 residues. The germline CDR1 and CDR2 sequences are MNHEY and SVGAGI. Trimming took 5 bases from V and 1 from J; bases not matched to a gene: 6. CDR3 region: CASSPTGTGNTEAFF. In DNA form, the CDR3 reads TGTGCCAGCAGTCCTACCGGGACAGGGAACACTGAAGCTTTCTTT.

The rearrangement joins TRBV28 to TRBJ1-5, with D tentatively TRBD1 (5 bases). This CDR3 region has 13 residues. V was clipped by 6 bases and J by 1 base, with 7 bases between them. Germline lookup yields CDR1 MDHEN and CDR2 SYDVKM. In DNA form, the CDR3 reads TGTGCCAGCAGGGGGGGAAGCAATCAGCCCCAGCATTTT. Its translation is CASRGGSNQPQHF.

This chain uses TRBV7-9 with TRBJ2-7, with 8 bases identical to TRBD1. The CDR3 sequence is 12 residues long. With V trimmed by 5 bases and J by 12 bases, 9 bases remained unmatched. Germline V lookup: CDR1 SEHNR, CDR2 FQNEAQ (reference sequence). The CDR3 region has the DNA TGTGCCAGCAGCCAAGATTCGGGGACAGGGTACTTC. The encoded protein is CASSQDSGTGYF.

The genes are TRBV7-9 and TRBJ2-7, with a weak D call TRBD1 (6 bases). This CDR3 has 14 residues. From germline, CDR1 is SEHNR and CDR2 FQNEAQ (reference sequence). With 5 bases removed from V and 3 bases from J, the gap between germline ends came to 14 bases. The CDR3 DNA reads TGTGCCAGCAGCGCACTCATGGACAGCTACGAGCAGTACTTC. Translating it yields CASSALMDSYEQYF.

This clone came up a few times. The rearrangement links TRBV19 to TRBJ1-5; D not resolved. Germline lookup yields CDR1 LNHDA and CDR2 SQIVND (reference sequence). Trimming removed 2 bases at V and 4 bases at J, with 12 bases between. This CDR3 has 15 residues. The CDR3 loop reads CASSILAGPNQPQHF. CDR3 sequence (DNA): TGTGCCAGTAGTATACTTGCAGGCCCTAATCAGCCCCAGCATTTT.

CDR3 coding DNA: TGCAGCGGCGGGACAGGGCGAGAGACCCAGTACTTC. As protein: CSGGTGRETQYF. The chain employs TRBV29-1 and TRBJ2-5; TRBD1 agrees at 9 bases. Germline trimming cut 7 bases from V and 4 bases from J; bases unmatched to any gene: 4. This CDR3 spans 12 amino acids. CDR1 SQVTM and CDR2 ANQGSEA come from the germline V gene.

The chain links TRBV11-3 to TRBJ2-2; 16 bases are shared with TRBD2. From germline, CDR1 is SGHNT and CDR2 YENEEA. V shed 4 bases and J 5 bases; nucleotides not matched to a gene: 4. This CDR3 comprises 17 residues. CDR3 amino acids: CASSSEGLAGGTGELFF. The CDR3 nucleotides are TGTGCCAGCAGCTCCGAGGGACTAGCGGGGGGGACCGGGGAGCTGTTTTTT.

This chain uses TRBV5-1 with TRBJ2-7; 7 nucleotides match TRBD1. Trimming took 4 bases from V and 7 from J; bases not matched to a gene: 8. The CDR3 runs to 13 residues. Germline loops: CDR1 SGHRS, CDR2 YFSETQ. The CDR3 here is CASSTTGAREQYF. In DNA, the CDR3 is TGCGCCAGCAGCACAACAGGGGCGAGGGAGCAGTACTTC. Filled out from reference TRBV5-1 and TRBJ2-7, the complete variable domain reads KAGVTQTPRYLIKTRGQQVTLSCSPISGHRSVSWYQQTPGQGLQFLFEYFSETQRNKGNFPGRFSGRQFSNSRSEMNVSTLELGDSALYLCASSTTGAREQYFGPGTRLTVT.

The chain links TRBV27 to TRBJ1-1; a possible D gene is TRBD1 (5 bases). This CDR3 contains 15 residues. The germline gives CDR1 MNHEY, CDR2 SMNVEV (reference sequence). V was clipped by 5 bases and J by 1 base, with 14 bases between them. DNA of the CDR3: TGTGCCAGCAGTCGCGGGACTACAGGGAACACTGAAGCTTTCTTT. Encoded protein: CASSRGTTGNTEAFF.

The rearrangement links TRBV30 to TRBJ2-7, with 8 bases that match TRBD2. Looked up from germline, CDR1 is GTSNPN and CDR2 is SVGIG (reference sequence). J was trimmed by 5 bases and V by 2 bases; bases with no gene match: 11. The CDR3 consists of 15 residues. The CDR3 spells CAWSSWGLVDDEQYF. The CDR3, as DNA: TGTGCCTGGAGTTCCTGGGGACTAGTTGACGACGAGCAGTACTTC.

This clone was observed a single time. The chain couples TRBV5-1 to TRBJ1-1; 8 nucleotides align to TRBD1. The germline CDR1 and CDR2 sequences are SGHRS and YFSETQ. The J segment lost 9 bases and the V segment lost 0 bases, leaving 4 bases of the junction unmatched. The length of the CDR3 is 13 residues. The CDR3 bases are TGCGCCAGCAGCTTGGGCAGGGGGCGTCAAGCTTTCTTT. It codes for CASSLGRGRQAFF.

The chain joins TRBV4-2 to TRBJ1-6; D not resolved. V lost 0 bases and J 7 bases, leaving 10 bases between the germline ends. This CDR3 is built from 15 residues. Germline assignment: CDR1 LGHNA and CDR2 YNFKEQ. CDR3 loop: CASSQDIGRNSPLHF. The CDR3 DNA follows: TGTGCCAGCAGCCAAGACATCGGGAGGAATTCACCCCTCCACTTT.

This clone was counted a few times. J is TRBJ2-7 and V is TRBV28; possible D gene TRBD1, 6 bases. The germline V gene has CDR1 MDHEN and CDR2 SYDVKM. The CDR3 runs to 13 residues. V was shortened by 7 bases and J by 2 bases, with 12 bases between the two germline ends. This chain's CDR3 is CASTRTVPYEQYF. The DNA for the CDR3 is TGTGCCAGCACCAGGACAGTTCCCTACGAGCAGTACTTC.

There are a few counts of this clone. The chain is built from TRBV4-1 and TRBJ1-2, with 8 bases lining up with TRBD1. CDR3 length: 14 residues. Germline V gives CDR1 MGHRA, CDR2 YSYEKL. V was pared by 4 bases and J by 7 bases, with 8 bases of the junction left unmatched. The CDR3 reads CASSRLTGEAGYTF. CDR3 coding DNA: TGCGCCAGCAGCCGCCTGACAGGGGAAGCTGGCTACACCTTC.

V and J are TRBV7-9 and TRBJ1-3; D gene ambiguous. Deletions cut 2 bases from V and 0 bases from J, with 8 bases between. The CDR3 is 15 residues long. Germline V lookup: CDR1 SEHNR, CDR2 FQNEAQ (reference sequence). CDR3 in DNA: TGTGCCAGCAGCTTAACTGAGGTCTCTGGAAACACCATATATTTT. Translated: CASSLTEVSGNTIYF.

This chain's CDR3 is CSVEGEVDISYNEQFF. Written as DNA, the CDR3 is TGCAGCGTTGAAGGGGAGGTAGACATCTCCTACAATGAGCAGTTCTTC. The chain recombines TRBV29-1 with TRBJ2-1; TRBD2 might be the D (6 bases). CDR1 SQVTM and CDR2 ANQGSEA come from the germline V gene. V was pared by 1 base and J by 0 bases, with 13 bases between. The CDR3 has 16 amino acids.